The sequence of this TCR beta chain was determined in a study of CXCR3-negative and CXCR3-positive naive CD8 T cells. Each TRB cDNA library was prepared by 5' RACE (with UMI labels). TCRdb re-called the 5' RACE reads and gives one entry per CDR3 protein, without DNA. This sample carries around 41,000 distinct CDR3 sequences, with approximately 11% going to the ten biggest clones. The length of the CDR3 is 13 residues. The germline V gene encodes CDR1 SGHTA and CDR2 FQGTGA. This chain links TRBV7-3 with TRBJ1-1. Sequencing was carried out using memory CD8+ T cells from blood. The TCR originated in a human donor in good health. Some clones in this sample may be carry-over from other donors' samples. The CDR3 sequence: CASSSGEDTEAFF.